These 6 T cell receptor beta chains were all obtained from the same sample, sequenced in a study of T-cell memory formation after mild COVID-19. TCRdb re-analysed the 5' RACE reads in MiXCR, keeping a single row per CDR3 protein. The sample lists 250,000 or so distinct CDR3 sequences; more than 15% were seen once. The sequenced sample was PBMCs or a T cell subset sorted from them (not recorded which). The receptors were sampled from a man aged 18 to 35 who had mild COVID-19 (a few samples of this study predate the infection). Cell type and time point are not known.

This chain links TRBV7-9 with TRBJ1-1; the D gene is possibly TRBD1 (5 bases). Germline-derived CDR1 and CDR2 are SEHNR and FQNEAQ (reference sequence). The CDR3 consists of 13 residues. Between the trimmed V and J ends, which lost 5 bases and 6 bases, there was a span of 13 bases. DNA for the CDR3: TGTGCCAGCAGCACACATCAGGGATCTGAAGCTTTCTTT. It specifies CASSTHQGSEAFF. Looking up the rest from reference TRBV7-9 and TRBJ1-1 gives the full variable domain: DTGVSQNPRHKITKRGQNVTFRCDPISEHNRLYWYRQTLGQGPEFLTYFQNEAQLEKSRLLSDRFSAERPKGSFSTLEIQRTEQGDSAMYLCASSTHQGSEAFFGQGTRLTVV.

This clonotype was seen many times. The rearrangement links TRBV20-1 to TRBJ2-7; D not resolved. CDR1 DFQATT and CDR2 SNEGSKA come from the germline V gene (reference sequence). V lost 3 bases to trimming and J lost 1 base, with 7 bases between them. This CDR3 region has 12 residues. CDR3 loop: CSARDVSYEQYF. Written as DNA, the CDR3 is TGCAGTGCTAGGGACGTATCCTACGAGCAGTACTTC.

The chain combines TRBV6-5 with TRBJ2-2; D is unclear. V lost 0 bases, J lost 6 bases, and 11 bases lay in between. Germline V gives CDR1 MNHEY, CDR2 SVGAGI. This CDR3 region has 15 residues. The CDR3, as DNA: TGTGCCAGCAGTTACTCGTGGGGTATCGCCGGGGAGCTGTTTTTT. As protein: CASSYSWGIAGELFF.

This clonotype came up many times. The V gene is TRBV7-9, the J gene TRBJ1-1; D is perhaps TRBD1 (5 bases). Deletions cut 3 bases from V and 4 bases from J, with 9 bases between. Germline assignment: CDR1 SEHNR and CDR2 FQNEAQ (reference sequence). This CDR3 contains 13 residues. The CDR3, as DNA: TGTGCCAGCAGCTTGGGGGTTGGCACTGAAGCTTTCTTT. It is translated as CASSLGVGTEAFF.

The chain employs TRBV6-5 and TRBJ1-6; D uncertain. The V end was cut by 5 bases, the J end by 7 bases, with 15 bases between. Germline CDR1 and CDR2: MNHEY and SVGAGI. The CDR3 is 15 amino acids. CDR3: CASSPETGLNSPLHF. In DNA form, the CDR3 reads TGTGCCAGCAGTCCAGAAACGGGGTTAAATTCACCCCTCCACTTT.

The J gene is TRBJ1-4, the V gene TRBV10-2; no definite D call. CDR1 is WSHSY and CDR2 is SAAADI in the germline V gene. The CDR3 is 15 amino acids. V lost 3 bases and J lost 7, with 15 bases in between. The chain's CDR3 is CASSERAVNPEKLFF. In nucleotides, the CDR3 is TGCGCCAGCAGTGAAAGAGCGGTAAACCCTGAAAAACTGTTTTTT.